The rows below give T cell receptor beta chains drawn from one sample of a study of T-cell reconstitution after alpha-beta-depleted transplantation in children. TCRdb itself ran the PCR reads through MiXCR, one entry per CDR3 protein. The sample lists about 500,000 distinct CDR3 sequences, around a third occurring once. The specimen comprised PBMCs from the stem cell graft donor, sampled from the stem cell graft. The receptors derive from a human donor who donated a stem cell graft to a child with aplastic anemia. Each CDR3 is given with its conserved first and last residue. The D gene is left open where the match is weak. Size values are once, few and many counts, or a class for expanded clones, and some rows have none.

j_gene: TRBJ1-5; abundance: -; d_gene: TRBD1; v_gene: TRBV20-1; CDR3nt: TGCAGCGCGGGACAGAGTGAGAGTCAGCCCCAGCATTTT; CDR3aa: CSAGQSESQPQHF
j_gene: TRBJ1-6; abundance: -; d_gene: TRBD1; v_gene: TRBV5-1; CDR3nt: TGCGCCAGCAGCTTGCGACAGGGGGATAATTCACCCCTCCACTTT; CDR3aa: CASSLRQGDNSPLHF
j_gene: TRBJ2-1; abundance: -; d_gene: TRBD2; v_gene: TRBV15; CDR3nt: TGTGCCACCAGCAGGGATATTAGGGCTAGCGGGAGCCACAATGAGCAGTTCTTC; CDR3aa: CATSRDIRASGSHNEQFF
j_gene: TRBJ1-1; abundance: -; d_gene: -; v_gene: TRBV30; CDR3nt: TGTGCCTGGAGAACGGGACCGAAAACAATGAACACTGAAGCTTTCTTT; CDR3aa: CAWRTGPKTMNTEAFF
j_gene: TRBJ2-7; abundance: -; d_gene: -; v_gene: TRBV15; CDR3nt: TGTGCCACCAGCAGAGGGTTTAGCATCTACGAGCAGTACTTC; CDR3aa: CATSRGFSIYEQYF
j_gene: TRBJ2-3; abundance: few; d_gene: -; v_gene: TRBV5-4; CDR3nt: TGTGCCAGCAGCTTGGACTTAGATACGCAGTATTTT; CDR3aa: CASSLDLDTQYF
j_gene: TRBJ1-2; abundance: -; d_gene: -; v_gene: TRBV6-1; CDR3nt: TGTGCCAGCAGTGAAGCGGCGGCCCTTAACTATGGCTACACCTTC; CDR3aa: CASSEAAALNYGYTF
j_gene: TRBJ1-2; abundance: few; d_gene: -; v_gene: TRBV29-1; CDR3nt: TGCAGCGATGGAGCCTCTAACTATGGCTACACCTTC; CDR3aa: CSDGASNYGYTF
j_gene: TRBJ2-1; abundance: -; d_gene: -; v_gene: TRBV5-6; CDR3nt: TGTGCCAGCTCCGATGGGAAGCGCTATGAGCAGTTCTTC; CDR3aa: CASSDGKRYEQFF
j_gene: TRBJ1-2; abundance: few; d_gene: TRBD1; v_gene: TRBV29-1; CDR3nt: TGCAGCGTCCCCGGGACAGGGACCTCTAGCTATGGCTACACCTTC; CDR3aa: CSVPGTGTSSYGYTF
j_gene: TRBJ1-1; abundance: -; d_gene: TRBD1; v_gene: TRBV5-1; CDR3nt: TGCGCCAGCAGCGGAACAGGGGGCAGGTCTGAAGCTTTCTTT; CDR3aa: CASSGTGGRSEAFF
j_gene: TRBJ1-6; abundance: -; d_gene: -; v_gene: TRBV27; CDR3nt: TGTGCCAGCAGATCTCTTACATCGGTGAGGGATTCACCCCTCCACTTT; CDR3aa: CASRSLTSVRDSPLHF
j_gene: TRBJ2-1; abundance: -; d_gene: TRBD2; v_gene: TRBV9; CDR3nt: TGTGCCAGCAGCGTAGCCGGGAACCCCGGGAGGGCTTCTTACAATGAGCAGTTCTTC; CDR3aa: CASSVAGNPGRASYNEQFF
j_gene: TRBJ2-1; abundance: -; d_gene: -; v_gene: TRBV6-2/TRBV6-3; CDR3nt: TGTGCCACCAAAACGTTATCCCGGGCCTGGGCCCTTTACGAGCAGTTCTTC; CDR3aa: CATKTLSRAWALYEQFF
j_gene: TRBJ1-3; abundance: -; d_gene: -; v_gene: TRBV3-1; CDR3nt: TGTGCCAGCAGCCCGATCAATGGAAACACCATATATTTT; CDR3aa: CASSPINGNTIYF